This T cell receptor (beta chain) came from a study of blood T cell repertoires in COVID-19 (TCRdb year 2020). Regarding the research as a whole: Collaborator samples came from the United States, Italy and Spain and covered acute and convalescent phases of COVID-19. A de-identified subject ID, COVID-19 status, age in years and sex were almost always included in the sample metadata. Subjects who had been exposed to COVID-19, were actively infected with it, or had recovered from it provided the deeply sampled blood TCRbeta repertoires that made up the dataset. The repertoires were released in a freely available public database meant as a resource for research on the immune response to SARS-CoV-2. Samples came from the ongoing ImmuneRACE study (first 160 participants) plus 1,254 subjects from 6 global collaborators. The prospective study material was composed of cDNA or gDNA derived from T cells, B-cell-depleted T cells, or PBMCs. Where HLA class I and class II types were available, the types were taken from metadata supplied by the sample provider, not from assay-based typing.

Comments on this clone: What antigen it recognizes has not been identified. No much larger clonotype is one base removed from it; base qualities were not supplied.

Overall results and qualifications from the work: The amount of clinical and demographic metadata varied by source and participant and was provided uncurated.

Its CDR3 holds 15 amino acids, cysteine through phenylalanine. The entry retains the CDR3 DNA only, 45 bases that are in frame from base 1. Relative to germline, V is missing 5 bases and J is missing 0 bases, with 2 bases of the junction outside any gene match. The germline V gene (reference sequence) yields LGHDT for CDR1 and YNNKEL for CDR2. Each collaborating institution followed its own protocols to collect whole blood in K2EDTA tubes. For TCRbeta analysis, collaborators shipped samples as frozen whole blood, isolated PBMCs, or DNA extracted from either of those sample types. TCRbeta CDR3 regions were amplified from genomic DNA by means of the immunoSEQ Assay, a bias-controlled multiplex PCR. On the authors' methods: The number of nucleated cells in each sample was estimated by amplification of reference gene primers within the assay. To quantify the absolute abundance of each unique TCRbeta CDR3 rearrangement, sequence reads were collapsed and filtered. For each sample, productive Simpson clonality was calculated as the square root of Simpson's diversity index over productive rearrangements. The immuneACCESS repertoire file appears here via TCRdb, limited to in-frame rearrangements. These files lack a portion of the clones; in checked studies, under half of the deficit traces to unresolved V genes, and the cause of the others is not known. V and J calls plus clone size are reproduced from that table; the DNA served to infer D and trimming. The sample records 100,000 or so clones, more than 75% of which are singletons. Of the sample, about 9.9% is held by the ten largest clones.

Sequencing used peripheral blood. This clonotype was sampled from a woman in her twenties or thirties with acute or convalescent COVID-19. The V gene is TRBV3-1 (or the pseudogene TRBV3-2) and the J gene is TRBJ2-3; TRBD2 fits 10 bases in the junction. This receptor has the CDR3 CASSSGGASTDTQYF. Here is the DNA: TGTGCCAGCAGCAGCGGGGGGGCTAGCACAGATACGCAGTATTTT.